This T cell receptor (beta chain) was retrieved from a study of cytomegalovirus exposure and HLA in healthy donors. Findings and caveats of the study: Immune exposure data for these donors was limited to CMV serostatus.

To note about this clone: The antigen remains unidentified.

Trimming removed 6 bases from V and 4 bases from J, with 21 bases in between. There are 16 residues in the CDR3. Germline loops: CDR1 ENHRY, CDR2 SYGVKD. Amplification used 60 Vbeta primers and 13 Jbeta primers. The protocol was immunoSEQ multiplex PCR, while the TCRdb copy is restricted to in-frame clones and leaves out a portion. Found here are roughly 120,000 clones, about four fifths of them singletons; the top ten hold around 1.6%. The V and J genes are TRBV10-3 and TRBJ1-2, with D possibly TRBD1 on 6 matching bases. The sample was PBMCs. This receptor was taken from a woman younger than 30 in good health and CMV-seronegative. The chain's CDR3 is CAIRATGLPSGYGYTF. The CDR3 region has the DNA TGTGCCATCAGAGCGACAGGCCTCCCATCGGGCTATGGCTACACCTTC.